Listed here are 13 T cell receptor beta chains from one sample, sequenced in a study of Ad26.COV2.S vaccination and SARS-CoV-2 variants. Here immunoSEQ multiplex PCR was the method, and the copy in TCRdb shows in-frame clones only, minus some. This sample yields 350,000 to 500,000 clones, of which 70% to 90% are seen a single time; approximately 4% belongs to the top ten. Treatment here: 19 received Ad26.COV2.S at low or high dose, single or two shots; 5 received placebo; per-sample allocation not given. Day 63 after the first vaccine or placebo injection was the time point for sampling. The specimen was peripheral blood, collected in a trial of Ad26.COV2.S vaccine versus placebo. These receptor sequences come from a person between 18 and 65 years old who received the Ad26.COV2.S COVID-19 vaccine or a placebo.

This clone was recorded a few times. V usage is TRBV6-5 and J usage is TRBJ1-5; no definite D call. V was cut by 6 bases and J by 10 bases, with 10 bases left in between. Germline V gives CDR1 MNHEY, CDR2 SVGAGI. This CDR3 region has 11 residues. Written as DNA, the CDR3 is TGTGCCAGCAGCGCCCACGAACCCCAGCATTTT. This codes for CASSAHEPQHF.

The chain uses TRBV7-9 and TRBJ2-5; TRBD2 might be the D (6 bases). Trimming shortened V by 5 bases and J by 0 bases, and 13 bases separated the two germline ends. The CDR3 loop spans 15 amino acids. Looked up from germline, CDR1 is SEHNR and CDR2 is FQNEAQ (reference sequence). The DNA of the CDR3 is TGTGCCAGCAGCCCCAAGCGGGCGCACCAAGAGACCCAGTACTTC. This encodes CASSPKRAHQETQYF.

The CDR3 reads CASGLPNKGDSSYNEQFF. CDR3 DNA: TGTGCTAGTGGTTTGCCTAACAAGGGGGACAGCTCCTACAATGAGCAGTTCTTC. This chain uses TRBV12-5 with TRBJ2-1; 7 bases are a match to TRBD1. In germline, CDR1 is LGHNT, CDR2 FRNRAP. J lost 0 bases, V lost 2 bases, and 10 bases had no gene match. The CDR3 totals 18 residues.

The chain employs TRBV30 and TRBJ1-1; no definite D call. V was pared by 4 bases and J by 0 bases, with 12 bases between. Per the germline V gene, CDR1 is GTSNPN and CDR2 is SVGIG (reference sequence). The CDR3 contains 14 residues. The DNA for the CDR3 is TGTGCCTGGAAGCCGGCAGCGATGAACACTGAAGCTTTCTTT. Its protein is CAWKPAAMNTEAFF.

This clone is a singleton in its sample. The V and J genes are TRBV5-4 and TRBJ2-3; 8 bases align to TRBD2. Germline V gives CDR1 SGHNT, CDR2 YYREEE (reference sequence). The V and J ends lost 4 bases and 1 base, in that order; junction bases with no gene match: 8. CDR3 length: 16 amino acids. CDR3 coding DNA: TGTGCCAGCAGCCCCCAGCTAGCGGGTGGCACAGATACGCAGTATTTT. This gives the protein CASSPQLAGGTDTQYF. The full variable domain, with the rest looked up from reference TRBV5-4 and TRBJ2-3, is ETGVTQSPTHLIKTRGQQVTLRCSSQSGHNTVSWYQQALGQGPQFIFQYYREEENGRGNFPPRFSGLQFPNYSSELNVNALELDDSALYLCASSPQLAGGTDTQYFGPGTRLTVL.

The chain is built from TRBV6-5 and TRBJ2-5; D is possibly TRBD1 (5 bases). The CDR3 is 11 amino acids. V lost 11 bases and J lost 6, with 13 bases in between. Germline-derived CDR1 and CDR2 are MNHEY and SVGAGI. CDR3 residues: CAATDRKTQYF. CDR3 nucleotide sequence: TGTGCCGCGACAGATCGAAAGACCCAGTACTTC.

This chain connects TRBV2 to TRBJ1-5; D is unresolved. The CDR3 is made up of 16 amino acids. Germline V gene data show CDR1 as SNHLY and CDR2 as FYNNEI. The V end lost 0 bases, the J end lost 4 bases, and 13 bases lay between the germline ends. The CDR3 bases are TGTGCCAGCAGTGAAGCCCACCTAAAGGAGAATCAGCCCCAGCATTTT. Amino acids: CASSEAHLKENQPQHF.

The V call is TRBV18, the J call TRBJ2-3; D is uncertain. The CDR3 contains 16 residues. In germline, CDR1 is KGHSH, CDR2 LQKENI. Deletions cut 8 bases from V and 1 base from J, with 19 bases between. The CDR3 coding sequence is TGTGCCAGCCGCGGTGACACCTCCGGTGGCACAGATACGCAGTATTTT. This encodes CASRGDTSGGTDTQYF. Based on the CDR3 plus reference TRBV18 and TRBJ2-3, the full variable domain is NAGVMQNPRHLVRRRGQEARLRCSPMKGHSHVYWYRQLPEEGLKFMVYLQKENIIDESGMPKERFSAEFPKEGPSILRIQQVVRGDSAAYFCASRGDTSGGTDTQYFGPGTRLTVL.

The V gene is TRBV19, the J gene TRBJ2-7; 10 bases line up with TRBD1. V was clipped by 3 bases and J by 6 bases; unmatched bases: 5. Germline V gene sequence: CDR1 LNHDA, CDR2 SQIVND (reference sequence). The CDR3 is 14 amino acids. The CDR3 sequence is CASSIDRGLGEQYF. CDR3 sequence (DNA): TGTGCCAGTAGTATTGACAGGGGGCTAGGCGAGCAGTACTTC. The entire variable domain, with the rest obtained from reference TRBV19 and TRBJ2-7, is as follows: DGGITQSPKYLFRKEGQNVTLSCEQNLNHDAMYWYRQDPGQGLRLIYYSQIVNDFQKGDIAEGYSVSREKKESFPLTVTSAQKNPTAFYLCASSIDRGLGEQYFGPGTRLTVT.

The CDR3 coding sequence is TGCGCCAGCAGCCATCCTCTCCGGGACAGGGGTGGTGAGCAGTACTTC. Encoded protein: CASSHPLRDRGGEQYF. The rearrangement uses TRBV4-1 and TRBJ2-7; 10 bases agree with TRBD1. Per germline, CDR1 MGHRA and CDR2 YSYEKL. The CDR3 is made up of 16 amino acids. V dropped 3 bases and J dropped 7; count of bases not matched to a gene: 12.

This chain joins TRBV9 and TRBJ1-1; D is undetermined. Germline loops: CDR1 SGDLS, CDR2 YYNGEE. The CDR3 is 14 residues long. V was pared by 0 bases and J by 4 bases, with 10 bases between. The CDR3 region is CASSVDAGGTEAFF. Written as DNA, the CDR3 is TGTGCCAGCAGCGTAGATGCGGGAGGCACTGAAGCTTTCTTT.

DNA for the CDR3: TGTGCCAGCAGCTTAGGACAGGGAACAAGTGAGACCCAGTACTTC. Translation: CASSLGQGTSETQYF. This rearrangement joins TRBV5-5 to TRBJ2-5, with 8 bases matching TRBD1. Germline lookup yields CDR1 SGHKS and CDR2 YYEKEE (reference sequence). V lost 2 bases to trimming and J lost 5 bases; unmatched junction nucleotides: 8. The CDR3 has 15 residues.

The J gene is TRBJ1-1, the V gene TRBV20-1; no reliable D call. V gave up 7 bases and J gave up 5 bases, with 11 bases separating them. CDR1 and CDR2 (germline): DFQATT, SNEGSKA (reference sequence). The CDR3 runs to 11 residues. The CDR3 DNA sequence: TGCAGTGGTTTGGTTCAGACTGAAGCTTTCTTT. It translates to CSGLVQTEAFF.